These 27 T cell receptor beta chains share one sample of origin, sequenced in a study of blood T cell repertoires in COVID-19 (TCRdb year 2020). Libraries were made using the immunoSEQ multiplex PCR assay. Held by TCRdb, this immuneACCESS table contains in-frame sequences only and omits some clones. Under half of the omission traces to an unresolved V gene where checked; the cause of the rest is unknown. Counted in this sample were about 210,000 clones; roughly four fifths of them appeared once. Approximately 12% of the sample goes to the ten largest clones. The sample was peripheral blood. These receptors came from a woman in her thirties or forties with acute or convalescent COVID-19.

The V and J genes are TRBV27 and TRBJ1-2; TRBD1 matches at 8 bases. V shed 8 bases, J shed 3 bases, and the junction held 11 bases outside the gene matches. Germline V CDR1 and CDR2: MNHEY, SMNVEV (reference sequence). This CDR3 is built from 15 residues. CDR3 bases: TGTGCCAGCCTCGGGACAGGAGGGGTTCACTATGGCTACACCTTC. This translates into CASLGTGGVHYGYTF.

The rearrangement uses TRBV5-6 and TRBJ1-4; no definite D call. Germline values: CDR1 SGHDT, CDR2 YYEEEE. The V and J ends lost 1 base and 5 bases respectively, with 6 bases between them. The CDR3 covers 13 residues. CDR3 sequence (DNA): TGTGCCAGCAGCTTGACGGTGAATGAAAAACTGTTTTTT. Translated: CASSLTVNEKLFF. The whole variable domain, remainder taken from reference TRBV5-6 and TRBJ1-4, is DAGVTQSPTHLIKTRGQQVTLRCSPKSGHDTVSWYQQALGQGPQFIFQYYEEEERQRGNFPDRFSGHQFPNYSSELNVNALLLGDSALYLCASSLTVNEKLFFGSGTQLSVL.

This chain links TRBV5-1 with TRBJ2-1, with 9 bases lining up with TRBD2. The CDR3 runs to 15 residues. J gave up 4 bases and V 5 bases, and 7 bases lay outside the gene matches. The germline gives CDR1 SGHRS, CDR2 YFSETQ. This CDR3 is CASSRAGGLYNEQFF. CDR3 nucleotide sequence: TGCGCCAGCAGTCGCGCGGGGGGGCTGTACAATGAGCAGTTCTTC.

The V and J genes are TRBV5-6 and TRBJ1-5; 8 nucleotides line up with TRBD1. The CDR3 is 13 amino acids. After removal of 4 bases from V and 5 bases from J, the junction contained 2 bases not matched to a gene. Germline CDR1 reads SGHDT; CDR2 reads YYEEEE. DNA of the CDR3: TGTGCCAGCAGCAAGGACAGGGATCAGCCCCAGCATTTT. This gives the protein CASSKDRDQPQHF.

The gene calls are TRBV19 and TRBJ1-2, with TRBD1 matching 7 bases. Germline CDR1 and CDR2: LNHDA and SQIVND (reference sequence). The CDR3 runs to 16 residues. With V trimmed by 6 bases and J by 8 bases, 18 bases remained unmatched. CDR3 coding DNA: TGTGCCAGTAGAAGGAGGGACAGCACTCCCCTCTGGGGCTACACCTTC. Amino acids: CASRRRDSTPLWGYTF.

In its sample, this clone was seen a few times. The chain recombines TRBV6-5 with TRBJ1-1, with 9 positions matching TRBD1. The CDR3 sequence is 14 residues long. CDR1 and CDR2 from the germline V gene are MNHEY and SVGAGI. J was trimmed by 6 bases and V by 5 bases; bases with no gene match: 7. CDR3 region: CASSLRDRAAEAFF. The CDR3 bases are TGTGCCAGCAGTCTCCGGGACAGGGCGGCTGAAGCTTTCTTT.

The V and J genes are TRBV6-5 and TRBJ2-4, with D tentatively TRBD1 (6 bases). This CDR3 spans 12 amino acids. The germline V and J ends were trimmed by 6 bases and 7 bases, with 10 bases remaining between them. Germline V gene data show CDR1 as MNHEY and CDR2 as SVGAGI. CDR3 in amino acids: CASSRGPNIQYF. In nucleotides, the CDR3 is TGTGCCAGCAGCAGGGGACCCAACATTCAGTACTTC.

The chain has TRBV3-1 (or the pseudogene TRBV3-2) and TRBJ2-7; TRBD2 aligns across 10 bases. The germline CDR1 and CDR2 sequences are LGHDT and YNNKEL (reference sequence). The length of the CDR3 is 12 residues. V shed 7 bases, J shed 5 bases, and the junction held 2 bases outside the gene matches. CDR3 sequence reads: CASTSGGDEQYF. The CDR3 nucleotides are TGTGCCAGCACTAGCGGGGGCGACGAGCAGTACTTC.

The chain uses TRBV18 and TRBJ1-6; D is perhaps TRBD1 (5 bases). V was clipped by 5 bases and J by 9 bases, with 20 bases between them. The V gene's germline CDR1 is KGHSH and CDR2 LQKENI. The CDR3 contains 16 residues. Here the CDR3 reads CASSSSDLRVGSPLHF. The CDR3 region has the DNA TGTGCCAGCTCATCCTCGGACCTCAGGGTGGGTTCACCCCTCCACTTT.

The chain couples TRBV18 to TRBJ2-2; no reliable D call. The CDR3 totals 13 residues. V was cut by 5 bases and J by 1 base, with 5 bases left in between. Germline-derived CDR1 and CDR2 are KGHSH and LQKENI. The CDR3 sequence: CASSAENTGELFF. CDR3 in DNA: TGTGCCAGCTCAGCAGAGAACACCGGGGAGCTGTTTTTT.

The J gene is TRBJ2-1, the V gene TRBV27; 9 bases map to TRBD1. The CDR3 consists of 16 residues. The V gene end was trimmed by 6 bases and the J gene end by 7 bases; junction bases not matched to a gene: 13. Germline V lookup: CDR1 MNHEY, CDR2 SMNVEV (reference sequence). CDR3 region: CASRFLGQGIGNEQFF. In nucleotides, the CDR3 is TGTGCCAGCAGATTCTTAGGACAGGGGATCGGGAATGAGCAGTTCTTC.

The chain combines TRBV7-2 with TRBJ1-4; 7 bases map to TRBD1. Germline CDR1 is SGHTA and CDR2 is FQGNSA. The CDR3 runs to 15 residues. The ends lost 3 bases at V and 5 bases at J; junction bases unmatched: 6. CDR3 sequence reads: CASSFLPGGNEKLFF. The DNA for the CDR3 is TGTGCCAGCAGCTTCCTCCCAGGGGGGAATGAAAAACTGTTTTTT.

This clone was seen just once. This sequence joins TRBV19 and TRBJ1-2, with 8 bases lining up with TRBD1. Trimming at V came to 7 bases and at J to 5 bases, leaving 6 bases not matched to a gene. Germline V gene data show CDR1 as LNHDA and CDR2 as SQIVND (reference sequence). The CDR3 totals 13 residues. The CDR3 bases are TGTGCCAGTAAAGACAGGGGCTCGTATGGCTACACCTTC. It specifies CASKDRGSYGYTF.

The CDR3 nucleotides read TGTGCCAGCAGCCCGACTAGCGGGCGAGGCGAGCAGTACTTC. It is translated as CASSPTSGRGEQYF. The chain recombines TRBV6-6 with TRBJ2-7; TRBD2 aligns across 10 bases. With 6 bases clipped from V and 6 bases from J, the junction kept 8 bases outside the gene matches. The germline CDR1 and CDR2 sequences are MNHNY and SVGAGI (reference sequence). The CDR3 loop spans 14 amino acids.

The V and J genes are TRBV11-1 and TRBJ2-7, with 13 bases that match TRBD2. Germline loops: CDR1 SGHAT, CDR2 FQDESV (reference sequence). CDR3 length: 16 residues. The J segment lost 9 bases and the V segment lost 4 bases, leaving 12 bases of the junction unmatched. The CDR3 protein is CASSSGLAGRLKLQYF. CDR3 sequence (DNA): TGTGCCAGCAGCTCGGGACTAGCGGGGAGGCTGAAACTGCAGTACTTC.

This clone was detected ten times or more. Here the CDR3 DNA reads TGTGCCACCAGCAGCAACAGAAACACCGGGGAGCTGTTTTTT. Residues: CATSSNRNTGELFF. V gene TRBV15 combines with J gene TRBJ2-2; D not resolved. CDR1 and CDR2 from the germline V gene are LNHNV and YYDKDF (reference sequence). V gave up 3 bases and J gave up 2 bases, with 7 bases separating them. The CDR3 totals 14 residues.

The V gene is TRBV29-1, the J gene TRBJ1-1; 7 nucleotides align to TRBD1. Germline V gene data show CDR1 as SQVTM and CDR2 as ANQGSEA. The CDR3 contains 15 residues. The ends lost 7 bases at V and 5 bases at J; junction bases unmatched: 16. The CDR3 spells CSATIWDSRETEAFF. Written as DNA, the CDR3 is TGCAGCGCTACTATTTGGGACAGTAGAGAGACTGAAGCTTTCTTT.

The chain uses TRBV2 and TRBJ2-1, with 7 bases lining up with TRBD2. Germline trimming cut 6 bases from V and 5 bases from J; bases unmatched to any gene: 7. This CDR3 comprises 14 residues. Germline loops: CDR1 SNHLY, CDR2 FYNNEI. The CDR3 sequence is CASSPGTINNEQFF. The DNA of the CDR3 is TGTGCCAGCAGCCCCGGGACTATAAACAATGAGCAGTTCTTC.

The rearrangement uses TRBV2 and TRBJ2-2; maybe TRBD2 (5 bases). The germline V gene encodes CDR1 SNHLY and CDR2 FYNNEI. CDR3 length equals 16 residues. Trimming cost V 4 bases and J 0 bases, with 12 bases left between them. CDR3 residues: CASSVEGLANTGELFF. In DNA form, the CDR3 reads TGTGCCAGCAGTGTCGAGGGCCTCGCGAACACCGGGGAGCTGTTTTTT.

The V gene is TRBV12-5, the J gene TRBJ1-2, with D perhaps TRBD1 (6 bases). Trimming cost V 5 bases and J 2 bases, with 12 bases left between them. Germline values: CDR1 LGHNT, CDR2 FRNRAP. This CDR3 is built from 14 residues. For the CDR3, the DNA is TGTGCTAGTGGTCATGAGACAGGCAACTATGGCTACACCTTC. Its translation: CASGHETGNYGYTF.

This chain's CDR3 is CATSDFTGPQFF. CDR3 bases: TGTGCCACCAGTGATTTCACAGGGCCCCAGTTCTTC. J is TRBJ2-1 and V is TRBV24-1; D possibly corresponds to TRBD1 (6 bases). Trimming took 1 base from V and 13 from J, leaving 10 bases between them. The CDR3 is 12 amino acids. Germline V lookup: CDR1 KGHDR, CDR2 SFDVKD.

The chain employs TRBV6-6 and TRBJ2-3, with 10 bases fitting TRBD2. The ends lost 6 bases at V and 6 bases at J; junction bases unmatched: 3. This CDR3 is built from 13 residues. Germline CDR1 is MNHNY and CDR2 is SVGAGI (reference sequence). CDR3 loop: CASSSGGVDTQYF. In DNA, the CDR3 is TGTGCCAGCAGCAGCGGGGGGGTGGATACGCAGTATTTT.

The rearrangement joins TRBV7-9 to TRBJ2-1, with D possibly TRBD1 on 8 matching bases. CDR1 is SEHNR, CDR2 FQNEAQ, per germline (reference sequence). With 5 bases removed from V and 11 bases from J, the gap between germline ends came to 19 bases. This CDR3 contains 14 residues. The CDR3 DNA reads TGTGCCAGCAGCACCGGACAGGGAGGGATGAAGCAGTTCTTC. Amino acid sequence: CASSTGQGGMKQFF.

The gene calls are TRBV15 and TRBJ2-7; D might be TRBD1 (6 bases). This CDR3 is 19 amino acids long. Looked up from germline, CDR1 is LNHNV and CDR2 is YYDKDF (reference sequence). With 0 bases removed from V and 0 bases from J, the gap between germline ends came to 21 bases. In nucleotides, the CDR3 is TGTGCCACCAGCAGAGATACGCCCGGGACACACATGGACTCCTACGAGCAGTACTTC. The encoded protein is CATSRDTPGTHMDSYEQYF.

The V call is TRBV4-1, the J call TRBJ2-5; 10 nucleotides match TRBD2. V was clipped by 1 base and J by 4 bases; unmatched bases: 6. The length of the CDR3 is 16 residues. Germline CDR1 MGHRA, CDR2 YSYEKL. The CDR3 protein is CASSQAWTSGGETQYF. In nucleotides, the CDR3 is TGCGCCAGCAGCCAAGCTTGGACTAGCGGAGGAGAGACCCAGTACTTC.

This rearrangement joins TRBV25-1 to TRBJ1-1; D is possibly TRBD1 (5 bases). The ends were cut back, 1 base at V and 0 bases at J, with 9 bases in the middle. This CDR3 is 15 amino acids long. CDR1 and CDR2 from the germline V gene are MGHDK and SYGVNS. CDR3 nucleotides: TGTGCCAGCAGTGAATCCGGCAGGGTGAACACTGAAGCTTTCTTT. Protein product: CASSESGRVNTEAFF.

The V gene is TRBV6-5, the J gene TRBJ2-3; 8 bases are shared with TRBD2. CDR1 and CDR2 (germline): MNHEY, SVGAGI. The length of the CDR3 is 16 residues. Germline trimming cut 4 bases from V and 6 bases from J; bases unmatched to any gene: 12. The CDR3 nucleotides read TGTGCCAGCAGTTCCGGTGTTCGGGGGGGCCTTGATACGCAGTATTTT. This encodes CASSSGVRGGLDTQYF.